One and the same sample provided the 8 T cell receptor beta chains below, sequenced in a study of blood T cell repertoires in COVID-19. The assay was immunoSEQ multiplex PCR, and TCRdb's table has in-frame clones only and misses some. This table has 200,000 to 250,000 clones, about 85% appearing once. The sequencing input was peripheral blood. The receptor source for this set is a man aged 50 to 60 who had recovered from COVID-19.

The rearrangement links TRBV19 to TRBJ2-2; TRBD1 might be the D (5 bases). This CDR3 is built from 16 residues. Germline CDR1 is LNHDA and CDR2 is SQIVND (reference sequence). V dropped 5 bases and J dropped 5 bases, with 18 bases sitting between them. This CDR3 reads CASSSGSGFRTGELFF. The CDR3 DNA reads TGTGCCAGTAGTTCCGGATCAGGGTTCCGTACCGGGGAGCTGTTTTTT.

The chain is built from TRBV6-1 and TRBJ2-7, with 11 nucleotides matching TRBD2. This CDR3 spans 17 amino acids. Germline-derived CDR1 and CDR2 are MNHNS and SASEGT. With V trimmed by 1 base and J by 9 bases, 14 bases remained unmatched. The CDR3 loop is CASSEDGSGRATGGQYF. In DNA form, the CDR3 reads TGTGCCAGCAGTGAAGACGGTAGCGGGAGGGCCACGGGGGGGCAGTACTTC.

V and J are TRBV28 and TRBJ2-1, with TRBD1 identical over 7 bases. J was trimmed by 8 bases and V by 7 bases; bases with no gene match: 17. CDR1 is MDHEN and CDR2 is SYDVKM in the germline V gene. CDR3 length: 16 residues. The CDR3 sequence: CASKSPQGFGGYEQFF. The CDR3 region has the DNA TGTGCCAGCAAATCCCCACAGGGGTTTGGAGGATATGAGCAGTTCTTC.

The chain combines TRBV4-2 with TRBJ1-3; 8 bases fit TRBD1. Germline loops: CDR1 LGHNA, CDR2 YNFKEQ. J was trimmed by 0 bases and V by 4 bases; bases with no gene match: 8. This CDR3 spans 17 amino acids. The CDR3 sequence: CASSPFPGQASGNTIYF. Here the CDR3 DNA reads TGTGCCAGCAGCCCCTTTCCGGGACAGGCCTCTGGAAACACCATATATTTT.

The gene calls are TRBV28 and TRBJ2-2, with TRBD2 as a possible D gene (5 bases). The V and J ends lost 5 bases and 4 bases respectively, with 17 bases between them. Germline V gene data show CDR1 as MDHEN and CDR2 as SYDVKM. CDR3 size: 16 residues. The DNA for the CDR3 is TGTGCCAGCAGTCTTCAGGCCCCGGCGGGCACCGGGGAGCTGTTTTTT. As protein: CASSLQAPAGTGELFF.

The rearrangement uses TRBV2 and TRBJ1-2, with 8 bases matching TRBD1. The CDR3 extends over 13 amino acids. CDR1 and CDR2 from the germline V gene are SNHLY and FYNNEI. The V segment lost 6 bases and the J segment 6 bases; nucleotides outside the gene matches: 6. CDR3 nucleotides: TGTGCCAGCAGGCCGACAGGGGTCCATGGCTACACCTTC. Its translation: CASRPTGVHGYTF.

The CDR3 protein is CASSSGQGRGQPQHF. The CDR3 nucleotides are TGTGCCAGCAGTTCGGGACAGGGTAGGGGGCAGCCCCAGCATTTT. The chain employs TRBV28 and TRBJ1-5, with TRBD1 identical over 9 bases. The J segment lost 7 bases and the V segment lost 4 bases, leaving 8 bases of the junction unmatched. The germline V gene has CDR1 MDHEN and CDR2 SYDVKM. The CDR3 has 15 residues.

The J gene is TRBJ2-6, the V gene TRBV6-1; weak D call: TRBD2 (5 bases). CDR3 size: 15 residues. With 1 base removed from V and 1 base from J, the gap between germline ends came to 5 bases. Per germline, CDR1 MNHNS and CDR2 SASEGT. CDR3 sequence: CASSEGGSGANVLTF. CDR3 nucleotide sequence: TGTGCCAGCAGTGAAGGAGGGTCTGGGGCCAACGTCCTGACTTTC.